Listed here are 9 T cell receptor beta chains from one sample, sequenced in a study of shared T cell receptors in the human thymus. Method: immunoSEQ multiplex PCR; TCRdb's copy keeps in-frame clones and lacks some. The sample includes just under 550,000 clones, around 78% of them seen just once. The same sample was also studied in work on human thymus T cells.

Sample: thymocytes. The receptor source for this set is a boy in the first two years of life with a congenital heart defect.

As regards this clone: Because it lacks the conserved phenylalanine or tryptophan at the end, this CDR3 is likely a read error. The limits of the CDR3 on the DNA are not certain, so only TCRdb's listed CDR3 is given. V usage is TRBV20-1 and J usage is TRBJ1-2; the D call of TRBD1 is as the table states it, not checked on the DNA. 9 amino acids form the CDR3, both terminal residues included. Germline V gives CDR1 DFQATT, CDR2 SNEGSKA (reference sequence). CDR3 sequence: CSAADRALV.

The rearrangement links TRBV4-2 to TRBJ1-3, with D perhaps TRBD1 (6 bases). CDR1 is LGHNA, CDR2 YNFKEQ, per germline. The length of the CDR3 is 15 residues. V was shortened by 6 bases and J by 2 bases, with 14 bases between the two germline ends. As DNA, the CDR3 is TGTGCCAGCAGTAGCAGACAGGTGCCTGGAAACACCATATATTTT. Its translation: CASSSRQVPGNTIYF.

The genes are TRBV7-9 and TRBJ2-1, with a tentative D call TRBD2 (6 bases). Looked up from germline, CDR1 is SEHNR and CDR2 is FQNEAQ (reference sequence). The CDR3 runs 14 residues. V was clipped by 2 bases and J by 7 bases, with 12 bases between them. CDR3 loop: CASSLMGEVNEQFF. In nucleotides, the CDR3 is TGTGCCAGCAGCTTAATGGGGGAGGTTAATGAGCAGTTCTTC.

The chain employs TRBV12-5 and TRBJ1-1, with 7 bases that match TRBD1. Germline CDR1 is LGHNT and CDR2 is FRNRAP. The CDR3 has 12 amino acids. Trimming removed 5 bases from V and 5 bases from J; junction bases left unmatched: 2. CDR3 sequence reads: CASGMTGTEAFF. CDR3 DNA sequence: TGTGCTAGTGGTATGACAGGGACTGAAGCTTTCTTT.

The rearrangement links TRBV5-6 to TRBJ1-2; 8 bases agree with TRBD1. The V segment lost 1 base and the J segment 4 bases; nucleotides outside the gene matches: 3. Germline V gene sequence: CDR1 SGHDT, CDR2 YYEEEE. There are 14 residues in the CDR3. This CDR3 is CASSLTDRAYGYTF. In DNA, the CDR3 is TGTGCCAGCAGCTTGACGGACAGGGCCTATGGCTACACCTTC.

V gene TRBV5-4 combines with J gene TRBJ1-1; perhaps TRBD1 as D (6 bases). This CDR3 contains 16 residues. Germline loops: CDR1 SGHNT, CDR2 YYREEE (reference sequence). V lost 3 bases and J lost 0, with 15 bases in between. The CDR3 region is CASSSGGQKLNTEAFF. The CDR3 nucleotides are TGTGCCAGCAGCTCGGGGGGCCAGAAGTTGAACACTGAAGCTTTCTTT.

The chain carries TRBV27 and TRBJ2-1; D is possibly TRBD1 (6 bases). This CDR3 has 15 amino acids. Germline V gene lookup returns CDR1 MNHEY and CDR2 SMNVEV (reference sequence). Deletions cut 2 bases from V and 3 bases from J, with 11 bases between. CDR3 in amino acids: CASSLVKDSYNEQFF. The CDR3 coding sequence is TGTGCCAGCAGTTTAGTTAAGGACAGCTACAATGAGCAGTTCTTC.

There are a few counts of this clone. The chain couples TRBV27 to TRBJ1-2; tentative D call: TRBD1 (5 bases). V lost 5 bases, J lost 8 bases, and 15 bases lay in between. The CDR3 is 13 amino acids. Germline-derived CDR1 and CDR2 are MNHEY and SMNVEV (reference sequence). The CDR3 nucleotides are TGTGCCAGCAGTCGCGGTTTGGGGGGAGGCTACACCTTC. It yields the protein CASSRGLGGGYTF.

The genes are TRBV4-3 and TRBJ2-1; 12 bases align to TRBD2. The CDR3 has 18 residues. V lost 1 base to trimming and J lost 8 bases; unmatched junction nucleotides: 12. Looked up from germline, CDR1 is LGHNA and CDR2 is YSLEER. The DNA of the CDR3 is TGCGCCAGCAGCCAAGGACTAGCGGGAGATGAGGCACACCATGAGCAGTTCTTC. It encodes CASSQGLAGDEAHHEQFF.